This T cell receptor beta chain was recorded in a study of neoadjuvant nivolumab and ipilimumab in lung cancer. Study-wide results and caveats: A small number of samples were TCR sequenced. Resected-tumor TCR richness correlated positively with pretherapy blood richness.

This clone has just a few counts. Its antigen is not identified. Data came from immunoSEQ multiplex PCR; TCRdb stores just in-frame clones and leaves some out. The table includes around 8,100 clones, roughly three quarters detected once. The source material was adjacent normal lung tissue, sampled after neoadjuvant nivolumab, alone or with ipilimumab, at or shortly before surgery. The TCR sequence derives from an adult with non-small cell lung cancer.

The chain's CDR3 is CASSPSGARVNEQFF. In nucleotides, the CDR3 is TGTGCCAGCTCACCAAGCGGGGCCAGGGTGAATGAGCAGTTCTTC. The chain couples TRBV18 to TRBJ2-1, with 7 bases that match TRBD2. This CDR3 is 15 amino acids long. The germline V gene encodes CDR1 KGHSH and CDR2 LQKENI. After removal of 2 bases from V and 7 bases from J, the junction contained 8 bases not matched to a gene.